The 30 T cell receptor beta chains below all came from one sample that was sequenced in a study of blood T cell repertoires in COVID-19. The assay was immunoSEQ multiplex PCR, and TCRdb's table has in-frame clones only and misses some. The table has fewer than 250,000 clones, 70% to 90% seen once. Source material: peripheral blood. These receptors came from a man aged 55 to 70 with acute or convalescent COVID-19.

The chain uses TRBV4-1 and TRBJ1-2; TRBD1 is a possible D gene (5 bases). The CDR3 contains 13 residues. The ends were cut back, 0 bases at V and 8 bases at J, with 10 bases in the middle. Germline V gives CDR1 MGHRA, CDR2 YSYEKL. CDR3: CASSQDRTRGYTF. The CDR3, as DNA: TGCGCCAGCAGCCAAGATAGGACACGAGGCTACACCTTC.

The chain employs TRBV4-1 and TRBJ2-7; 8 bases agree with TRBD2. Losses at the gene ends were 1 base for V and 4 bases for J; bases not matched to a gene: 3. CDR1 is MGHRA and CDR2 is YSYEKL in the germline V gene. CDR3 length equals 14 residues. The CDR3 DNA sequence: TGCGCCAGCAGCCAAGGGGCTAGCGGGTACGAGCAGTACTTC. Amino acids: CASSQGASGYEQYF.

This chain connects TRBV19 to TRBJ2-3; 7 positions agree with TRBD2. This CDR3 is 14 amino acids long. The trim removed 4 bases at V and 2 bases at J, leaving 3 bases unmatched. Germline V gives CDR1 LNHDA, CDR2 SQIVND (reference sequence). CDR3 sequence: CASSTGTNTDTQYF. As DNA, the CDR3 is TGTGCCAGTAGTACCGGGACTAACACAGATACGCAGTATTTT.

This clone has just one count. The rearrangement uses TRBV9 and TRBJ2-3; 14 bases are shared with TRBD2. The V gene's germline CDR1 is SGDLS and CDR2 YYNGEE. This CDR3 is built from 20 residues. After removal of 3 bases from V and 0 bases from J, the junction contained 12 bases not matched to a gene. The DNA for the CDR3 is TGTGCCAGCAGCGACCCACAATTGACTAGCGGGGGGGCGAGCACAGATACGCAGTATTTT. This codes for CASSDPQLTSGGASTDTQYF.

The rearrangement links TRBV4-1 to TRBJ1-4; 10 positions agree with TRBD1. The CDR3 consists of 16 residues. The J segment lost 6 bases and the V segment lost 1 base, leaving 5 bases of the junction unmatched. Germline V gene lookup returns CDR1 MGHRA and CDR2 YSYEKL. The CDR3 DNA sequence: TGCGCCAGCAGCCAAGCCGTAGGACAGGGGGATGAAAAACTGTTTTTT. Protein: CASSQAVGQGDEKLFF.

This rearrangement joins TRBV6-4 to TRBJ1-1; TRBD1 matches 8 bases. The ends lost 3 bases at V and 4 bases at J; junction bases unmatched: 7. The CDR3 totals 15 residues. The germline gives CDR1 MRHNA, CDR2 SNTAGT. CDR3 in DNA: TGTGCCAGCAGTGAGACAGGGGCGGCGAGCACTGAAGCTTTCTTT. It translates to CASSETGAASTEAFF.

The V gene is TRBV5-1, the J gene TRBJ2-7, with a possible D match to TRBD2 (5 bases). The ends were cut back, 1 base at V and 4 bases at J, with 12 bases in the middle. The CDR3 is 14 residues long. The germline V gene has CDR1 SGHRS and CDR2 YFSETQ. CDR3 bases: TGCGCCAGCAGCTTGCCTGACGGGGATTACGAGCAGTACTTC. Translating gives CASSLPDGDYEQYF.

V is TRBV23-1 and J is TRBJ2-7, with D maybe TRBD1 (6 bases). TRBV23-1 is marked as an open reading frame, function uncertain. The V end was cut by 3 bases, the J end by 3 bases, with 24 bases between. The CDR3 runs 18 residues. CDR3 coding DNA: TGCGCCAGCAGTCACTACGTTGACAGGAAAGTATGGAACTACGAGCAGTACTTC. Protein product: CASSHYVDRKVWNYEQYF.

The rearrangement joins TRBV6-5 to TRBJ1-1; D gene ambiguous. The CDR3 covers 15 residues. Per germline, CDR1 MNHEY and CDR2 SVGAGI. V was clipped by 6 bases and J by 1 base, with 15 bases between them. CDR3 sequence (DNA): TGTGCCAGCAGCACTAGACCCTCCCGGAACACTGAAGCTTTCTTT. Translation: CASSTRPSRNTEAFF.

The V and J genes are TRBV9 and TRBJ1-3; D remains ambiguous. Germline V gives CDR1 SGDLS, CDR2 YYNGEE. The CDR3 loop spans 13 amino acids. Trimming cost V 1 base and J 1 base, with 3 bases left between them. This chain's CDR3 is CASSVRSGNTIYF. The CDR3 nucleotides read TGTGCCAGCAGCGTACGGTCTGGAAACACCATATATTTT.

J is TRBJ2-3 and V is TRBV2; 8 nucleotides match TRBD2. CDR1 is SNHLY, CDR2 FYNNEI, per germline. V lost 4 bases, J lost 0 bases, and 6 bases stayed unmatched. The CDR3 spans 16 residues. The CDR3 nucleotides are TGTGCCAGCAGTGTACTCGAGCGGGGGAGCACAGATACGCAGTATTTT. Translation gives CASSVLERGSTDTQYF.

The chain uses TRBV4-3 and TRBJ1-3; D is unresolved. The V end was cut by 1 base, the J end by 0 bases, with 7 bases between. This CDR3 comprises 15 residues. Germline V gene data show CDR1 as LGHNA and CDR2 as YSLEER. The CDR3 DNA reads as TGCGCCAGCAGCCAAGCCCCAGTCTCTGGAAACACCATATATTTT. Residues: CASSQAPVSGNTIYF.

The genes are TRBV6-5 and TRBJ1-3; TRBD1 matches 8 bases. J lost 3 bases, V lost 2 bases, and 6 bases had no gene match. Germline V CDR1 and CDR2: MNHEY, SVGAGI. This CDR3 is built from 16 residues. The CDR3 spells CASSYEGTGIGNTIYF. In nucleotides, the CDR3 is TGTGCCAGCAGTTACGAGGGGACAGGTATTGGAAACACCATATATTTT.

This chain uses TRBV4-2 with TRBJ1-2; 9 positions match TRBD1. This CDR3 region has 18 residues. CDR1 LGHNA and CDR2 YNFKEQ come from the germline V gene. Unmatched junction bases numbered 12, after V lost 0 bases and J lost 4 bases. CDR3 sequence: CASSQDYRRWGQGYGYTF. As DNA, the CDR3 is TGTGCCAGCAGCCAAGATTATCGTCGTTGGGGACAGGGCTATGGCTACACCTTC.

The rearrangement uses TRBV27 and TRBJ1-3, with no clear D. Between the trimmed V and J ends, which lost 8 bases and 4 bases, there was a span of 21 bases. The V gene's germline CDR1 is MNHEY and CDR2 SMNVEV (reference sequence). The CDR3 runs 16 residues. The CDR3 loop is CASLLVRREYGNTIYF. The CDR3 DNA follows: TGTGCCAGCCTACTCGTAAGGAGGGAATACGGAAACACCATATATTTT.

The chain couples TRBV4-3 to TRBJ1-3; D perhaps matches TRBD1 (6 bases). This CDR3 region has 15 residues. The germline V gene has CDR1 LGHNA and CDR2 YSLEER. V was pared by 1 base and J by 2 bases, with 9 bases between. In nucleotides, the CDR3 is TGCGCCAGCAGCCAAGTAGCAGGGGCTGGAAACACCATATATTTT. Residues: CASSQVAGAGNTIYF.

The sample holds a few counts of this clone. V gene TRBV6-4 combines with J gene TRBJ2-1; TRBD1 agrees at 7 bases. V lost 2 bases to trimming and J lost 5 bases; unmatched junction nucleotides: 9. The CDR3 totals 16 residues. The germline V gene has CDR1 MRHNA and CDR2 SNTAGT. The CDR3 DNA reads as TGTGCCAGCAGTGACAAACCCGGGACAGCCGACAATGAGCAGTTCTTC. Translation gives CASSDKPGTADNEQFF.

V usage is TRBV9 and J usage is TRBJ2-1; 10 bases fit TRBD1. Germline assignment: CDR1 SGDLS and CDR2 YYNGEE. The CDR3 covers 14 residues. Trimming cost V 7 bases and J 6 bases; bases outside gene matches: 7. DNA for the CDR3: TGTGCCAGCGACAGGGGGCGAGTGGGCAATGAGCAGTTCTTC. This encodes CASDRGRVGNEQFF.

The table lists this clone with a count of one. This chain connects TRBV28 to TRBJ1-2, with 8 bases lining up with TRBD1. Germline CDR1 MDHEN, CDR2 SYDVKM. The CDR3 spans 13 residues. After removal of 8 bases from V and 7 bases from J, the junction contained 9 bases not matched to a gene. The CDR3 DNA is TGTGCCAGCCAGACAGGGGTAATAGGTGGCTACACCTTC. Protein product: CASQTGVIGGYTF.

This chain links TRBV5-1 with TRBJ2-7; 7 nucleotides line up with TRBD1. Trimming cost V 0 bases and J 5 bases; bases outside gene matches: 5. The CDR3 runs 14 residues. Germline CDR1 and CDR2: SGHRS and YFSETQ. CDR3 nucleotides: TGCGCCAGCAGCTTGGGACAGGGCATCCACGAGCAGTACTTC. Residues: CASSLGQGIHEQYF.

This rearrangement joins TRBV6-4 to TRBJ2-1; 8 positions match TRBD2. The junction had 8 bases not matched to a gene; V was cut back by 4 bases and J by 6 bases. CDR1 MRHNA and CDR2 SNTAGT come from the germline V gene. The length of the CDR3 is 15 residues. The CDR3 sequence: CASSVYGGGFNEQFF. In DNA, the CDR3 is TGTGCCAGCAGTGTATACGGGGGGGGTTTCAATGAGCAGTTCTTC.

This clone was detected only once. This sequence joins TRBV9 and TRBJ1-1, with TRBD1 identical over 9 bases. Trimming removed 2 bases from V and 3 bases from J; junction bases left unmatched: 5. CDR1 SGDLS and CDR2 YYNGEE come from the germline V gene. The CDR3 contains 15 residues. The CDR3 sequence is CASSVMGQGDTEAFF. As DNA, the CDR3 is TGTGCCAGCAGCGTCATGGGACAGGGAGACACTGAAGCTTTCTTT.

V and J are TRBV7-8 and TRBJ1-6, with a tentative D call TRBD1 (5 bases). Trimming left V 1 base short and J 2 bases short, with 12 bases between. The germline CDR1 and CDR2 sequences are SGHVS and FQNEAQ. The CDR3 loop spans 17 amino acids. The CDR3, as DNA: TGTGCCAGCAGCTTAGAGGGAGGGGCAGCCTATAATTCACCCCTCCACTTT. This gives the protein CASSLEGGAAYNSPLHF. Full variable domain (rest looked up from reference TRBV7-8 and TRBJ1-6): GAGVSQSPRYKVAKRGQDVALRCDPISGHVSLFWYQQALGQGPEFLTYFQNEAQLDKSGLPSDRFFAERPEGSVSTLKIQRTQQEDSAVYLCASSLEGGAAYNSPLHFGNGTRLTVT.

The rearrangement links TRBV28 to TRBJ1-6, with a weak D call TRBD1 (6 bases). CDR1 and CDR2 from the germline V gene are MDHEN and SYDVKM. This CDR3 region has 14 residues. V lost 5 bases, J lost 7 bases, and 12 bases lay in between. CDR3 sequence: CASSDRPINSPLHF. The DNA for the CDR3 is TGTGCCAGCAGTGACAGGCCTATAAATTCACCCCTCCACTTT.

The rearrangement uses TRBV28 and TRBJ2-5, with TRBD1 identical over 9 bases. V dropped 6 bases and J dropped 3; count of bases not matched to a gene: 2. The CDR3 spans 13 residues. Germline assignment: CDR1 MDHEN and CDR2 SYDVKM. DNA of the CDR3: TGTGCCAGCAGGACAGGGGGAGAAGAGACCCAGTACTTC. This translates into CASRTGGEETQYF. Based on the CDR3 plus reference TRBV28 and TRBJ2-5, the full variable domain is DVKVTQSSRYLVKRTGEKVFLECVQDMDHENMFWYRQDPGLGLRLIYFSYDVKMKEKGDIPEGYSVSREKKERFSLILESASTNQTSMYLCASRTGGEETQYFGPGTRLLVL.

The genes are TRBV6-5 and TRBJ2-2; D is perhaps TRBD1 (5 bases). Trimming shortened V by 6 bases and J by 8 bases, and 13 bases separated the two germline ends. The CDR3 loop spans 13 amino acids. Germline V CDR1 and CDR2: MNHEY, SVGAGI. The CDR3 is CASRIGAVGELFF. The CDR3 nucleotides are TGTGCCAGCAGGATTGGGGCCGTGGGGGAGCTGTTTTTT.

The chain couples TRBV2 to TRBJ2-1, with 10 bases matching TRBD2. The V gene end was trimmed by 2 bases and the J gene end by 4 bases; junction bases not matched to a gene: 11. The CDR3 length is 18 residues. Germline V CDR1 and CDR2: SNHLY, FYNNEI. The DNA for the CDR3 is TGTGCCAGCAGTGAACAGGGTAGCGGGGGGAGATTATACAATGAGCAGTTCTTC. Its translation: CASSEQGSGGRLYNEQFF.

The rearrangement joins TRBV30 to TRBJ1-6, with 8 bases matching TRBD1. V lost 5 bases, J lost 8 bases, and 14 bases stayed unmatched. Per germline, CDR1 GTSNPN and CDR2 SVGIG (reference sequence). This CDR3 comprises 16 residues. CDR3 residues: CAWGPGQVGMDSPLHF. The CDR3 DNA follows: TGTGCCTGGGGTCCGGGACAGGTCGGTATGGATTCACCCCTCCACTTT.

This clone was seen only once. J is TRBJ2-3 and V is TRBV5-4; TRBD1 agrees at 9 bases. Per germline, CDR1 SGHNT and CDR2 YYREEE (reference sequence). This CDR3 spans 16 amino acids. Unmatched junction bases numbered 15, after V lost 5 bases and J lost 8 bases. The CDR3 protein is CASRHGRDRAAVTQYF. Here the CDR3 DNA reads TGTGCCAGCAGACATGGAAGGGACAGGGCAGCTGTTACGCAGTATTTT.

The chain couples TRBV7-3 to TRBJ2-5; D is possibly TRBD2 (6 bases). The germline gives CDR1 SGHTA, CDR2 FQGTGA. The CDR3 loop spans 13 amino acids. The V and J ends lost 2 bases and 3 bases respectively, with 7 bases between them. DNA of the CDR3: TGTGCCAGCAGCTTAGCGGGGAAAGAGACCCAGTACTTC. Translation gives CASSLAGKETQYF. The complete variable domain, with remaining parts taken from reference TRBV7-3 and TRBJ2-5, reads GAGVSQTPSNKVTEKGKYVELRCDPISGHTALYWYRQSLGQGPEFLIYFQGTGAADDSGLPNDRFFAVRPEGSVSTLKIQRTERGDSAVYLCASSLAGKETQYFGPGTRLLVL.